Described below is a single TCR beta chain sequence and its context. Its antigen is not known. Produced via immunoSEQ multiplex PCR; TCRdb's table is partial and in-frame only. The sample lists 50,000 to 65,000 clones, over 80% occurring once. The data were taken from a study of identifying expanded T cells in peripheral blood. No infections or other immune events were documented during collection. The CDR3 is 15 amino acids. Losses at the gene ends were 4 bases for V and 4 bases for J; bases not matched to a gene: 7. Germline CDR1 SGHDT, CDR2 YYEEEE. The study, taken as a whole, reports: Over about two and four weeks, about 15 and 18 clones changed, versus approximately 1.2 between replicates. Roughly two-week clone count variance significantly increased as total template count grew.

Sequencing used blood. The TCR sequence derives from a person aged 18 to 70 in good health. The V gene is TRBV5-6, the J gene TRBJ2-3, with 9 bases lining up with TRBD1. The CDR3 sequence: CASSAAGTGSDTQYF. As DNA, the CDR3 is TGTGCCAGCAGCGCTGCCGGGACAGGGTCAGATACGCAGTATTTT.